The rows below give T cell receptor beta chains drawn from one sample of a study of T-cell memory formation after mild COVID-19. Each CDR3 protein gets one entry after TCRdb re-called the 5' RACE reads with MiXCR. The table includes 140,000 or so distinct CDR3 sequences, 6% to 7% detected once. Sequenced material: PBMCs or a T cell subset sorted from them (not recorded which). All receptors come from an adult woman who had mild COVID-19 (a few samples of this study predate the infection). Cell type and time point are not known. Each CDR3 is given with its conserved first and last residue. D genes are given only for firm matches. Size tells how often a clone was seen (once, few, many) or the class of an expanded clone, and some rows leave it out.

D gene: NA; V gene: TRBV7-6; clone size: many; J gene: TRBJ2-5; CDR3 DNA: TGTGCCAGCAGCAACACAGGAGCCCAAGAGACCCAGTACTTC; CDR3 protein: CASSNTGAQETQYF
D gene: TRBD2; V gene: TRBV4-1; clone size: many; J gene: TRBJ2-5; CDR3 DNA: TGCGCCAGCAGCCTAGCGGGAGCATGGGAGACCCAGTACTTC; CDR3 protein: CASSLAGAWETQYF
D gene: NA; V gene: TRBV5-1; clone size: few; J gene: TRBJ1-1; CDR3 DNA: TGCGCCAGCAGCTTGGAGAGTGAAGCTTTCTTT; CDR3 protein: CASSLESEAFF
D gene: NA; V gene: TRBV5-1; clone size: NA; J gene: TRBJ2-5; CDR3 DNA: TGCGCCAGCAGCTTGGTACCAGGGGCCTCAGAGACCCAGTACTTC; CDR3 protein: CASSLVPGASETQYF
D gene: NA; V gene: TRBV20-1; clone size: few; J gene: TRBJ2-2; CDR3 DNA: TGCAGTGCTAGACAGGGGGGAAACACCGGGGAGCTGTTTTTT; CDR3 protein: CSARQGGNTGELFF
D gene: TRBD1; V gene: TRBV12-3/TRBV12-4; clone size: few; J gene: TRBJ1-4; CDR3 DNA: TGTGCCAGCAGTTGGGGACAGGGTGTGGAAAAACTGTTTTTT; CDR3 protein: CASSWGQGVEKLFF
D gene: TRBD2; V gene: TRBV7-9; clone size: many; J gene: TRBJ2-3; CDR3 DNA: TGTGCCAGCAGTCTAGCTGCGGGAGGGGATACGCAGTATTTT; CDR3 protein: CASSLAAGGDTQYF
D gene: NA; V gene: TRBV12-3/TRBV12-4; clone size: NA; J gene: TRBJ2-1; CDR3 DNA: TGTGCCAGCAGTTTCCGGGGTGGTCGTGGCAATGAGCAGTTCTTC; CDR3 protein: CASSFRGGRGNEQFF
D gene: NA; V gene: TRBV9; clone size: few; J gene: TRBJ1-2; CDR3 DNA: TGTGCCAGCAGCTCCGGGACATCCTTGGACTATGGCTACACCTTC; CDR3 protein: CASSSGTSLDYGYTF
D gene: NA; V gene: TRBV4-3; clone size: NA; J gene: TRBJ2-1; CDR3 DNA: TGCGCCAGCAGCCAAGGGCAACTGCGGCGCGCCGGACCAGAGCAGTTCTTC; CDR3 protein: CASSQGQLRRAGPEQFF
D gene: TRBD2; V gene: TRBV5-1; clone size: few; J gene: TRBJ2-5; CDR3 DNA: TGCGCCAGCAGCTTCACGACTAGCGGGAGGGGAGAGACCCAGTACTTC; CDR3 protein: CASSFTTSGRGETQYF
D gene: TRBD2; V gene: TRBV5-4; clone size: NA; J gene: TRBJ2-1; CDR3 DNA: TGTGCCAGCAGCTTGGCCGGCCTAGCGGGAGGGCCGGGGCAGTTCTTC; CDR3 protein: CASSLAGLAGGPGQFF
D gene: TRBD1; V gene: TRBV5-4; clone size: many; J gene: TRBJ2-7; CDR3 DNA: TGTGCCAGCAGCCCTCGAATGGACAGGGCGCGGTACGAGCAGTACTTC; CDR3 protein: CASSPRMDRARYEQYF
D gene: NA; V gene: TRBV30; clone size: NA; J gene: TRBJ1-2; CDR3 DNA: TGTGCCTGGAGTGTTACGGGGGGCGCCGGATATGGCTACACCTTC; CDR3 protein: CAWSVTGGAGYGYTF
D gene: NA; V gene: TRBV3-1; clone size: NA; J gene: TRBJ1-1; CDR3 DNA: TGTGCCAGCAGCCACTTTACGAGAGGTGAAGCTTTCTTT; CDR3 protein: CASSHFTRGEAFF
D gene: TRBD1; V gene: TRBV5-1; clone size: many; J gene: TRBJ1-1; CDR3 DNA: TGCGCCAGCAGCTTGGGACAGGGTTCTTGGGTCACTGAAGCTTTCTTT; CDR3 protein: CASSLGQGSWVTEAFF